This T cell receptor (beta chain) comes out of a study of neurological immune-mediated disorders. At the level of the study: Among the approximately 35 patients with multiple sclerosis, some 30 were relapsing-remitting, while 3 were secondary progressive. Broader study findings: None of the CDR3 amino acid sequences of expanded clones recurred across subjects, suggesting private repertoires in all groups.

The germline CDR1 and CDR2 sequences are DFQATT and SNEGSKA (reference sequence). The CDR3 has 12 amino acids. V lost 5 bases to trimming and J lost 9 bases; unmatched junction nucleotides: 9. cDNA was made by 5'RACE with 10-nucleotide random UMIs. A single record per CDR3 protein comes from TCRdb applying MiXCR to the 5' RACE reads. The sample lists some 46,000 distinct CDR3 sequences, approximately 4.5% occurring once. This clonotype was found many times. Its antigen remains unknown. The TCR comes from a woman in her sixties with multiple sclerosis. The J gene is TRBJ2-7, the V gene TRBV20-1; 8 nucleotides align to TRBD2. The specimen was PBMCs. The CDR3 spells CSAVGTSKLQYV. DNA for the CDR3: TGCAGTGCTGTAGGGACTAGTAAGCTGCAGTACGTC.